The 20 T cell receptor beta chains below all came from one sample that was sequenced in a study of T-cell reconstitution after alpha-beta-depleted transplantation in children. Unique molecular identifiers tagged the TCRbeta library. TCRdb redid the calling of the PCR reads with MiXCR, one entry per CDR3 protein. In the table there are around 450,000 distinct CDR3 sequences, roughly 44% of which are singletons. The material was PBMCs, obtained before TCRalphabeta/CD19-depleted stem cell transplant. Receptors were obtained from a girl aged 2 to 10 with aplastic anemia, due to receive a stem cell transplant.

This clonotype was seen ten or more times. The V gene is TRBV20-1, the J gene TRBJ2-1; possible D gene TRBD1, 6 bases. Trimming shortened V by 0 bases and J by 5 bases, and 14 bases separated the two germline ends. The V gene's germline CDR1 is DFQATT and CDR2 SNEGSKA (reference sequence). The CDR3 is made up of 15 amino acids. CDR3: CSARDTGSRHNEQFF. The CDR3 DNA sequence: TGCAGTGCTAGAGATACAGGGTCACGACACAATGAGCAGTTCTTC.

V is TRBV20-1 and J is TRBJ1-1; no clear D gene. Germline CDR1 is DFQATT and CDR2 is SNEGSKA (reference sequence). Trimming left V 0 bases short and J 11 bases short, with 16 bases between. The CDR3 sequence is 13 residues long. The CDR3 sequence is CSAREARTHRAFF. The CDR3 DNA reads TGCAGTGCTAGAGAAGCTAGGACCCACCGCGCTTTCTTT.

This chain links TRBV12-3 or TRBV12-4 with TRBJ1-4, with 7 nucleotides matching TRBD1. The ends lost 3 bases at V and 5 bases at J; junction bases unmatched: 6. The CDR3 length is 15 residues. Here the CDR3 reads CASSFPGTDNEKLFF. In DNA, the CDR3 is TGTGCCAGCAGTTTTCCAGGGACAGACAATGAAAAACTGTTTTTT.

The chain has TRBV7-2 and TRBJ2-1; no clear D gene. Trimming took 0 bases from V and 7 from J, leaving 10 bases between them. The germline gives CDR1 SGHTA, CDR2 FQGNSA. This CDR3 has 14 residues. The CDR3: CASSLAGNTNEQFF. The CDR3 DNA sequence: TGTGCCAGCAGCTTAGCGGGAAACACTAATGAGCAGTTCTTC.

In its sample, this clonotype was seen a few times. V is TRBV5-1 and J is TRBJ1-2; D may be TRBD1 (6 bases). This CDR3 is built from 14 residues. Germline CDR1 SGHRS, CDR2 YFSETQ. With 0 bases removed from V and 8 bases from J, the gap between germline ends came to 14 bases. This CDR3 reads CASSLAVGGGGYTF. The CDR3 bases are TGCGCCAGCAGCTTGGCCGTCGGGGGCGGGGGCTACACCTTC.

The CDR3 DNA reads as TGTGCCAGCACGCAAAACCACGGGACAGGGGGCACCGGGGAGCTGTTTTTT. Translated, it gives CASTQNHGTGGTGELFF. This chain connects TRBV27 to TRBJ2-2; 11 positions agree with TRBD1. V lost 7 bases to trimming and J lost 4 bases; unmatched junction nucleotides: 11. This CDR3 is built from 17 residues. Germline V gene sequence: CDR1 MNHEY, CDR2 SMNVEV (reference sequence).

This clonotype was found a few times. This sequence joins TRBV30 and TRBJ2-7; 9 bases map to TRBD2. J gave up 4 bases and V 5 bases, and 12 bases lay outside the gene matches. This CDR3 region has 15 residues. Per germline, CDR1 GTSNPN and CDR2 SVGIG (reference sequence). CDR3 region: CAWSGGRGIGYEQYF. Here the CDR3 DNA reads TGTGCCTGGTCAGGCGGGAGGGGGATAGGGTACGAGCAGTACTTC.

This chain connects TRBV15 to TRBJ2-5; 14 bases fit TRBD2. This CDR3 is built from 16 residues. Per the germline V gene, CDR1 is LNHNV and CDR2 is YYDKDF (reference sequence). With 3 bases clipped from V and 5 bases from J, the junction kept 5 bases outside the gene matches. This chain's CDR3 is CATSRGTSGSWETQYF. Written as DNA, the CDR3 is TGTGCCACCAGCAGGGGGACTAGCGGGAGTTGGGAGACCCAGTACTTC.

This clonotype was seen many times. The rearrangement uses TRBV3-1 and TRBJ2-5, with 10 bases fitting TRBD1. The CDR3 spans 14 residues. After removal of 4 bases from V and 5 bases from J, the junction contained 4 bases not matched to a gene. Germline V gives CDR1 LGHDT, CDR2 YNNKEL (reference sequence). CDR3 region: CASSLLTGGETQYF. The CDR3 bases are TGTGCCAGCAGCCTCTTGACAGGGGGCGAGACCCAGTACTTC.

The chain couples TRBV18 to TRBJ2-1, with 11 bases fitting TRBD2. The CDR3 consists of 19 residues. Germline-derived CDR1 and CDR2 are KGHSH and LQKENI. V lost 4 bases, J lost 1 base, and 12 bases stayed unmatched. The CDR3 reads CASSRSGLAAKRSYNEQFF. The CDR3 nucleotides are TGTGCCAGCTCACGATCGGGACTAGCGGCCAAGAGATCCTACAATGAGCAGTTCTTC. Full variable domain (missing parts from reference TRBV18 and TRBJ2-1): NAGVMQNPRHLVRRRGQEARLRCSPMKGHSHVYWYRQLPEEGLKFMVYLQKENIIDESGMPKERFSAEFPKEGPSILRIQQVVRGDSAAYFCASSRSGLAAKRSYNEQFFGPGTRLTVL.

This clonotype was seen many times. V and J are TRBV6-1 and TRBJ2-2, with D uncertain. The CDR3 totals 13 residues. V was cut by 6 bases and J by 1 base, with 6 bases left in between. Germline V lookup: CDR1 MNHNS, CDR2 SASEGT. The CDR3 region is CASRQENTGELFF. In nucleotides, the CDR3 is TGTGCCAGCAGGCAGGAGAACACCGGGGAGCTGTTTTTT.

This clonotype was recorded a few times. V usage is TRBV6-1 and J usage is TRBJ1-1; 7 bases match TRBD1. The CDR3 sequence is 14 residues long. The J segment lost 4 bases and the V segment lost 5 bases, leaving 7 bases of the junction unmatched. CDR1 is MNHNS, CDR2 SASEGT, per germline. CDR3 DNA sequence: TGTGCCAGCAGTCGACCTCGACAGGGCACTGAAGCTTTCTTT. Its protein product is CASSRPRQGTEAFF.

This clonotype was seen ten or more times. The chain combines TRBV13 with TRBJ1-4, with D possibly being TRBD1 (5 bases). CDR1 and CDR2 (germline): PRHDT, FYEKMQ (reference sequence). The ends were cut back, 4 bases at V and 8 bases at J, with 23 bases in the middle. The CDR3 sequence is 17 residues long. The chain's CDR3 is CASSSRSWRGLKEKLFF. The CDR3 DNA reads TGTGCCAGCAGCTCTCGATCGTGGCGGGGGTTGAAGGAAAAACTGTTTTTT.

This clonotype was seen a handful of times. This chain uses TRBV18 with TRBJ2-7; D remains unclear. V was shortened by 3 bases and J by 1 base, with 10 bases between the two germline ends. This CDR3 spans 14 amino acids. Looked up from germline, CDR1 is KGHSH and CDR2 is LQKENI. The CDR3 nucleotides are TGTGCCAGCTCACCCGACCGTTTATCCTACGAGCAGTACTTC. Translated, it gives CASSPDRLSYEQYF.

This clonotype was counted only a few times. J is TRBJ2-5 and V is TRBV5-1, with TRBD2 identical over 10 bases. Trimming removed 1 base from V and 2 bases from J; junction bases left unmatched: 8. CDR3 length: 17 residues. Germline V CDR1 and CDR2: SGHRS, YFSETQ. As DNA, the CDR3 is TGCGCCAGCAGCTTGTCGGCTAGCGGGAGAGTGCAAGAGACCCAGTACTTC. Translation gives CASSLSASGRVQETQYF.

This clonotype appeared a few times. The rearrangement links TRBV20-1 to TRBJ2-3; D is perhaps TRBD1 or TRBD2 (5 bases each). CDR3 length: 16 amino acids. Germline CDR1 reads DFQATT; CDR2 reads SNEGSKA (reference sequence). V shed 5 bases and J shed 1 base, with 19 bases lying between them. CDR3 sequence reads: CSAPLLRGARTDTQYF. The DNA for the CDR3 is TGCAGTGCTCCACTTCTGAGGGGCGCCCGCACAGATACGCAGTATTTT.

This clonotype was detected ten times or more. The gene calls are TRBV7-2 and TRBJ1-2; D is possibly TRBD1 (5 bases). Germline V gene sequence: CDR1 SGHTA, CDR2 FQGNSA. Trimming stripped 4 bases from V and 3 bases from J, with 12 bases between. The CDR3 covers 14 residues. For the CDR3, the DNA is TGTGCCAGCAGCTCCAGGGTGGGCGACTATGGCTACACCTTC. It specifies CASSSRVGDYGYTF.

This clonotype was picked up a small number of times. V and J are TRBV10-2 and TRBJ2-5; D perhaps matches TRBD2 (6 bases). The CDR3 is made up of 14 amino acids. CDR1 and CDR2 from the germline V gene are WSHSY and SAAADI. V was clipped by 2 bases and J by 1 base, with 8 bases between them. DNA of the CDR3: TGCGCCAGCAGTGAGCGGGGGAGCCAAGAGACCCAGTACTTC. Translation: CASSERGSQETQYF.

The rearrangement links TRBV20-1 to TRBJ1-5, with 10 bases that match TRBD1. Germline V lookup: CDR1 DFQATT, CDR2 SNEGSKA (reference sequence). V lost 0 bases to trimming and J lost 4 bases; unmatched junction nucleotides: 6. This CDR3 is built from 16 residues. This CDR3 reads CSARDGDRGLNQPQHF. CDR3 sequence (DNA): TGCAGTGCTAGAGATGGGGACAGGGGATTAAATCAGCCCCAGCATTTT.

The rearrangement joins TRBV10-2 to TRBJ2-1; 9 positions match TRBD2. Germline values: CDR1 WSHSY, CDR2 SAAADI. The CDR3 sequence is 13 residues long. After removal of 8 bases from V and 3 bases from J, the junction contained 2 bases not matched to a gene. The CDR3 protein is CASDSGSYNEQFF. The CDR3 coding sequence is TGCGCCAGCGATAGCGGGAGCTACAATGAGCAGTTCTTC.